This entry is about one T cell receptor beta chain. Its target is not known. These data come from a study of Ad26.COV2.S vaccination and SARS-CoV-2 variants. Study results and limitations: The study found higher spike-specific TCR breadth in vaccine than placebo recipients.

Germline V CDR1 and CDR2: LNHNV, YYDKDF (reference sequence). V shed 3 bases, J shed 6 bases, and the junction held 5 bases outside the gene matches. This CDR3 contains 15 residues. Treatment described: some 19 received Ad26.COV2.S at low or high dose, single or two shots; about 5 received placebo; per-sample allocation not given. Day 63 after the first vaccine or placebo injection was the time point for sampling. Measured with immunoSEQ multiplex PCR; TCRdb has only the in-frame clones, and not every one. The sample consists of some 320,000 clones, about 86% of them appearing once. The rearrangement uses TRBV15 and TRBJ1-4; 9 bases agree with TRBD1. The specimen comprised peripheral blood, sampled in a trial of Ad26.COV2.S vaccine versus placebo. This clonotype was obtained from a person between 18 and 65 years old who received the Ad26.COV2.S COVID-19 vaccine or a placebo. The DNA of the CDR3 is TGTGCCACCAGCAGGGGACAGGGATGGGATGAAAAACTGTTTTTT. Protein product: CATSRGQGWDEKLFF.